This TCR beta chain was recovered during a study of T cells after yellow fever vaccination. Study-wide context: Some fractions had low cell numbers, and these were prepared with SMART-Seq v4 Ultra Low Input.

TCRdb reprocessed the 5' RACE reads with MiXCR, giving one entry per CDR3 protein. The profile covers about 350,000 distinct CDR3 sequences, with approximately 4% appearing a single time and under 30% taken by the ten largest. About this clonotype itself: The antigen is not known.

Study-level results: Clonotypes found in both CD4 and CD8 compartments made up a small share. FACS-sorted repertoires could harbor abundant contaminating bulk-population clonotypes. Among primary-vaccination clones, most reappeared after the booster, at almost 98% for CD4 and roughly 88% for CD8.

CDR1 is SGHRS, CDR2 YFSETQ, per germline. With 0 bases removed from V and 1 base from J, the gap between germline ends came to 10 bases. The CDR3 sequence is 15 residues long. Here the sequenced sample was PBMCs, taken 5 days after the yellow fever booster vaccination. The V gene is TRBV5-1, the J gene TRBJ1-1; D is ambiguous. This clonotype was sampled from a man younger than 35 who received the YFV17D yellow fever vaccine. Here the CDR3 reads CASSLERAGNTEAFF. DNA of the CDR3: TGCGCCAGCAGCTTGGAACGGGCAGGGAACACTGAAGCTTTCTTT.